These 17 T cell receptor beta chains were all obtained from the same sample, sequenced in a study of blood T cell repertoires in COVID-19. Some clones are missing from TCRdb's copy, which holds only in-frame ones; the method was immunoSEQ multiplex PCR. This repertoire shows roughly 300,000 clones, more than 70% found once; its top ten account for around 1.7%. Sample: peripheral blood. The receptors here all came from a woman between 50 and 59 years old with acute or convalescent COVID-19.

The chain couples TRBV7-8 to TRBJ2-1, with 9 bases that match TRBD1. V lost 5 bases, J lost 0 bases, and 29 bases stayed unmatched. The germline V gene has CDR1 SGHVS and CDR2 FQNEAQ. This CDR3 spans 24 amino acids. CDR3 loop: CASSPLHTPGTGIYGPSSYNEQFF. The CDR3 coding sequence is TGTGCCAGCAGCCCTCTCCACACCCCCGGGACAGGGATTTACGGGCCGAGCTCCTACAATGAGCAGTTCTTC.

This clone was counted once. The chain combines TRBV5-4 with TRBJ2-1; 9 nucleotides match TRBD2. CDR3 length: 17 amino acids. Germline V gene lookup returns CDR1 SGHNT and CDR2 YYREEE (reference sequence). Germline trimming cut 0 bases from V and 0 bases from J; bases unmatched to any gene: 4. The CDR3 reads CASSLVRTSDSYNEQFF. CDR3 nucleotides: TGTGCCAGCAGCTTGGTCCGGACTAGCGACTCCTACAATGAGCAGTTCTTC.

The chain is built from TRBV7-3 and TRBJ2-3; D is undetermined. CDR1 is SGHTA and CDR2 is FQGTGA in the germline V gene. The CDR3 covers 13 residues. V lost 5 bases and J 4 bases, leaving 10 bases between the germline ends. CDR3 DNA: TGTGCCAGCAGCCCCCCTGTCTCAGATACGCAGTATTTT. It is translated as CASSPPVSDTQYF.

The chain links TRBV3-1 (or the pseudogene TRBV3-2) to TRBJ1-6, with 7 nucleotides matching TRBD1. Germline trimming cut 4 bases from V and 4 bases from J; bases unmatched to any gene: 4. Germline CDR1 LGHDT, CDR2 YNNKEL (reference sequence). The CDR3 loop spans 15 amino acids. CDR3 DNA sequence: TGTGCCAGCAGCCGAGGGGACAGATATAATTCACCCCTCCACTTT. It specifies CASSRGDRYNSPLHF.

V gene TRBV30 combines with J gene TRBJ1-1; 8 bases line up with TRBD1. This CDR3 is built from 13 residues. The germline gives CDR1 GTSNPN, CDR2 SVGIG (reference sequence). V shed 4 bases, J shed 1 base, and the junction held 2 bases outside the gene matches. The CDR3 DNA follows: TGTGCCTGGACCAGGGGGCGGAACACTGAAGCTTTCTTT. This sequence encodes CAWTRGRNTEAFF.

Worth noting for this clone: Its ends do not fully match the called genes, so a read error is possible. The V gene is TRBV7-9, the J gene TRBJ1-3; D not certain. CDR1 SEHNR and CDR2 FQNEAQ come from the germline V gene (reference sequence). The CDR3 has 12 residues. CDR3 amino acids: CASSFEGTWPDF. CDR3 nucleotide sequence: TGTGCCAGCAGCTTTGAGGGAACTTGGCCGGATTTT.

The chain links TRBV2 to TRBJ1-6; D is uncertain. The CDR3 is made up of 11 amino acids. CDR1 is SNHLY, CDR2 FYNNEI, per germline. Trimming removed 5 bases from V and 12 bases from J, with 8 bases in between. The CDR3 nucleotides are TGTGCCAGCAGTTTCACTATACCCCTCCACTTT. Encoded protein: CASSFTIPLHF.

This clone was counted between two and nine times. The chain uses TRBV2 and TRBJ1-3; unclear D gene. The CDR3 runs to 14 residues. Germline loops: CDR1 SNHLY, CDR2 FYNNEI. V was pared by 2 bases and J by 6 bases, with 11 bases between. CDR3 sequence: CASSELKLENTIYF. The CDR3 nucleotides are TGTGCCAGCAGTGAATTGAAACTCGAAAACACCATATATTTT.

The chain couples TRBV4-3 to TRBJ1-2, with D maybe TRBD1 (6 bases). The V end was cut by 0 bases, the J end by 5 bases, with 16 bases between. The CDR3 is 16 residues long. Germline V gene sequence: CDR1 LGHNA, CDR2 YSLEER. The CDR3 reads CASSQDPSGTTYGYTF. The CDR3 DNA is TGCGCCAGCAGCCAAGATCCCTCCGGGACAACTTATGGCTACACCTTC.

The chain couples TRBV28 to TRBJ1-4; tentatively, D is TRBD1 (5 bases). Germline V gives CDR1 MDHEN, CDR2 SYDVKM. This CDR3 has 17 residues. Between the trimmed V and J ends, which lost 0 bases and 6 bases, there was a span of 17 bases. The CDR3 DNA reads TGTGCCAGCAGTTTATGGGAAACAGGCCAGTCGGATGAAAAACTGTTTTTT. Its translation is CASSLWETGQSDEKLFF.

V is TRBV18 and J is TRBJ1-5, with D possibly TRBD1 on 6 matching bases. Germline CDR1 is KGHSH and CDR2 is LQKENI. The CDR3 is 15 amino acids. V was cut by 2 bases and J by 5 bases, with 13 bases left in between. The chain's CDR3 is CASSPTQGLHQPQHF. The CDR3 DNA follows: TGTGCCAGCTCACCAACTCAGGGGTTGCATCAGCCCCAGCATTTT.

With respect to this clone: In the same sample, other DNA sequences code for this CDR3. The chain combines TRBV27 with TRBJ1-2; TRBD1 is a possible D gene (5 bases). Trimming removed 2 bases at V and 4 bases at J, with 8 bases between. This CDR3 comprises 13 residues. Germline V gene sequence: CDR1 MNHEY, CDR2 SMNVEV (reference sequence). The CDR3, as DNA: TGTGCCAGCAGTTTAAGGCAGGGCTATGGCTACACCTTC. Translated, it gives CASSLRQGYGYTF.

Comment on this clone: This sample also contains other DNA sequences that code for the same CDR3. This chain uses TRBV12-3 or TRBV12-4 with TRBJ1-1, with 7 bases lining up with TRBD1. The V gene end was trimmed by 1 base and the J gene end by 5 bases; junction bases not matched to a gene: 1. This CDR3 has 13 amino acids. This chain's CDR3 is CASSLDRGTEAFF. The CDR3, as DNA: TGTGCCAGCAGTTTAGACAGGGGAACTGAAGCTTTCTTT.

On this clone: The same CDR3 also results from other DNA sequences found in this sample. The V gene is TRBV9, the J gene TRBJ2-7; 9 positions match TRBD2. J was trimmed by 2 bases and V by 0 bases; bases with no gene match: 0. CDR3 length equals 14 residues. In germline, CDR1 is SGDLS, CDR2 YYNGEE. CDR3 sequence: CASSVASGTYEQYF. The CDR3 DNA is TGTGCCAGCAGCGTAGCTAGCGGGACCTACGAGCAGTACTTC.

This clone has a single count. The chain recombines TRBV18 with TRBJ2-3, with TRBD1 as a possible D gene (6 bases). The CDR3 length is 15 residues. CDR1 and CDR2 from the germline V gene are KGHSH and LQKENI. With 3 bases removed from V and 2 bases from J, the gap between germline ends came to 12 bases. CDR3 sequence: CASSPWDTPTDTQYF. The CDR3 DNA reads as TGTGCCAGCTCACCTTGGGACACCCCCACAGATACGCAGTATTTT.

The rearrangement uses TRBV20-1 and TRBJ2-7, with 8 positions matching TRBD2. CDR3 length: 14 amino acids. Germline assignment: CDR1 DFQATT and CDR2 SNEGSKA (reference sequence). The V gene end was trimmed by 3 bases and the J gene end by 1 base; junction bases not matched to a gene: 5. The CDR3 coding sequence is TGCAGTGCTAGTAGTACTAGCGGTTCCTACGAGCAGTACTTC. It specifies CSASSTSGSYEQYF.

The chain couples TRBV3-1 (or the pseudogene TRBV3-2) to TRBJ1-2, with no clear D. Germline values: CDR1 LGHDT, CDR2 YNNKEL (reference sequence). This CDR3 has 15 amino acids. V was trimmed by 0 bases and J by 2 bases, leaving 10 bases between them. As DNA, the CDR3 is TGTGCCAGCAGCCAAGATCGAGGGATCAACTATGGCTACACCTTC. This gives the protein CASSQDRGINYGYTF.